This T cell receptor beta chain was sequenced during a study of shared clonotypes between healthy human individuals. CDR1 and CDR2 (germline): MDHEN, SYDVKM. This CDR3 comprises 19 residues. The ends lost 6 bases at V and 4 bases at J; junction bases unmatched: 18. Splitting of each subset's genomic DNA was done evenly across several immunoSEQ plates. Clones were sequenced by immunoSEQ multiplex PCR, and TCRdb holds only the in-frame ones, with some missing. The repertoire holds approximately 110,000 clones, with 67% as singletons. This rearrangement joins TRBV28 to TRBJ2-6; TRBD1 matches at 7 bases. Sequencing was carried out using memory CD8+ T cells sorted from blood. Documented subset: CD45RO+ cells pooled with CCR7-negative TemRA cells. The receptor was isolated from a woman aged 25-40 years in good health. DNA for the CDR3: TGTGCCAGCAGAAAAACCGGGACAGTCGCGTTACGGGGGGCCAACGTCCTGACTTTC. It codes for CASRKTGTVALRGANVLTF.